This is a list of T cell receptor beta chains from one sample in a study of identifying expanded T cells in peripheral blood. TCRdb's table, derived via immunoSEQ multiplex PCR, lists solely in-frame clones and lacks some. This repertoire shows around 120,000 clones, about 89% found once; its top ten account for about 15%. The sample comprised blood. Receptor source: a person aged 18 to 75 in good health. Each CDR3 is given with its conserved first and last residue. A D gene is named only where the DNA matches it firmly. Size is stated for part of the rows, as once, few or many counts, or as a class when the clone is expanded.

clone_size j_call v_call d_call cdr3_nt cdr3_aa
- TRBJ1-6 TRBV6-5 - TGTGCCAGCAGTGCCACCTCGGGGTCACCCCTCCACTTT CASSATSGSPLHF
- TRBJ2-3 TRBV6-6 - TGTGCCAGCAGTTATTCGACCGACCCAGATACGCAGTATTTT CASSYSTDPDTQYF
- TRBJ2-3 TRBV19 TRBD1 TGTGCCAGTAGTATAGGACAGGGGGCAGATACGCAGTATTTT CASSIGQGADTQYF
- TRBJ1-4 TRBV30 - TGTGCCTGGGGCAGCGGCGGTGGGGTTGCTGAAAAACTGTTTTTT CAWGSGGGVAEKLFF
- TRBJ2-7 TRBV6-1 - TGTGCCACTCGTGGGGGGTTGGCCGAGCAGTACTTC CATRGGLAEQYF
- TRBJ1-2 TRBV7-2 - TGTGCCAGCAGCTCAGCGGCAGGCTATGGCTACACCTTC CASSSAAGYGYTF
- TRBJ2-7 TRBV28 - TGTGCCAGCAGTCTTAGCTCCTACGAGCAGTACTTC CASSLSSYEQYF
- TRBJ1-5 TRBV19 - TGTGCCAGTAGTCGGGATCTCAATCAGCCCCAGCATTTT CASSRDLNQPQHF
once TRBJ1-5 TRBV5-6 - TGTGCCAGCACCTGGGGAGGTCCAAGCAATCAGCCCCAGCATTTT CASTWGGPSNQPQHF
once TRBJ1-1 TRBV27 - TGTGCCAGCAGTTTATCTCCGGTTCCCACTGAAGCTTTCTTT CASSLSPVPTEAFF
- TRBJ1-2 TRBV6-4 - TGTGCCAGCAGCGTCTTCTTACCCTACTATGGCTACACCTTC CASSVFLPYYGYTF
- TRBJ2-7 TRBV7-2 TRBD1 TGTGCCAGCAGCCCCCGGACAGGCTACTACGAGCAGTACTTC CASSPRTGYYEQYF
- TRBJ2-7 TRBV5-6 - TGTGCCAGCAGCTTAGGGACACCGTCCTACGAGCAGTACTTC CASSLGTPSYEQYF
- TRBJ2-2 TRBV7-9 TRBD2 TGTGCCAGCAGCTCCAGGACTAGCGGGGGGGTGAACACCGGGGAGCTGTTTTTT CASSSRTSGGVNTGELFF
- TRBJ2-7 TRBV27 - TGTGCCAGCATGGGACGGGCGTCCTACGAGCAGTACTTC CASMGRASYEQYF
- TRBJ1-5 TRBV2 TRBD1 TGTGCCAGCAGTGCCGACAGGGGGCGAAATCAGCCCCAGCATTTT CASSADRGRNQPQHF
- TRBJ1-2 TRBV11-2 - TGTGCCAGCACCCTAGGTTACAGCTCCTATGGCTACACCTTC CASTLGYSSYGYTF
- TRBJ2-5 TRBV7-6 TRBD2 TGTGCCAGCAGCCGACACGGGTGGACTAGCGGGGGAAAGCAAGAGACCCAGTACTTC CASSRHGWTSGGKQETQYF
- TRBJ2-7 TRBV6-5 - TGTGCCAGCAGTTATTCCGGTCGAAAATACGAGCAGTACTTC CASSYSGRKYEQYF
- TRBJ1-1 TRBV5-1 - TGCGCCAGCAGCAACGACCAGCTCGGAGCTTTCTTT CASSNDQLGAFF
- TRBJ1-1 TRBV18 TRBD1 TGTGCCAGCTCACCACTGGACAGGGACATGAACACTGAAGCTTTCTTT CASSPLDRDMNTEAFF
few TRBJ1-3 TRBV11-3 - TGTGCCAGCAGCTTAGTATCCGGAAACACCATATATTTT CASSLVSGNTIYF
- TRBJ2-1 TRBV25-1 TRBD1 TGTGCCAGCAGTGAATACTCTAGGGACAGGGGGCCCGGTGAGCAGTTCTTC CASSEYSRDRGPGEQFF
- TRBJ2-5 TRBV10-3 TRBD1 TGTGCCGCAGCAGTAGACTGGACAGGGCAAGAGACCCAGTACTTC CAAAVDWTGQETQYF
- TRBJ1-6 TRBV5-4 TRBD1 TGTGCCAGCAGCTTGCCGGGACAGAAGAATTCACCCCTCCACTTT CASSLPGQKNSPLHF
- TRBJ1-4 TRBV27 TRBD1 TGTGCCAGCAGTACCGGACAGGGCCAAGAAAAACTGTTTTTT CASSTGQGQEKLFF
- TRBJ1-2 TRBV6-5 - TGTGCCAGCAGTTACTCGACAGAGCTAGCCCTCTATGGCTACACCTTC CASSYSTELALYGYTF
- TRBJ2-3 TRBV5-1 TRBD2 TGCGCCAGCAGCTCCACCCCGGGACTAGGATTGATAGATACGCAGTATTTT CASSSTPGLGLIDTQYF
- TRBJ2-5 TRBV5-1 TRBD2 TGCGCCAGCAGCTTGGATAGCGGGGAAGAGACCCAGTACTTC CASSLDSGEETQYF
- TRBJ2-7 TRBV4-3 TRBD1 TGCGCCAGCAGCCAAGATAGGACAGGAGCCTACGAGCAGTACTTC CASSQDRTGAYEQYF
- TRBJ2-1 TRBV7-2 - TGTGCCAGCAACCTGGGGCTGGCCAATGAGCAGTTCTTC CASNLGLANEQFF
- TRBJ2-7 TRBV5-4 - TGTGCCAGCAGCCCCCTATCCGGGACACTGAGCTCCTACGAGCAGTACTTC CASSPLSGTLSSYEQYF
- TRBJ2-1 TRBV7-2 TRBD2 TGTGCCAGCAGCCCACGGGGACTAGCGGGGGGGCGAAATGAGCAGTTCTTC CASSPRGLAGGRNEQFF
- TRBJ1-6 TRBV12-5 TRBD1 TGTGCTAGTGGTTTGGTCGTTCCGGGACAGGGGCGCCAGAAAGGGGGTTCACCCCTCCACTTT CASGLVVPGQGRQKGGSPLHF
- TRBJ1-3 TRBV5-5 - TGTGCCAGCAGCTTGGGGGGCTCTGGAAACACCATATATTTT CASSLGGSGNTIYF
once TRBJ2-7 TRBV19 - TGTGCCAGTGGGGCAGACTGGGAGCAGTACTTC CASGADWEQYF
- TRBJ2-4 TRBV7-9 - TGTGCCAGCAGCTCCGGGGGACCCCAGTACTTC CASSSGGPQYF
once TRBJ1-2 TRBV6-1 - TGTGCCAGCAGTGAGACCCGGGATTCCTATGGCTACACCTTC CASSETRDSYGYTF
once TRBJ2-5 TRBV11-2 TRBD1 TGTGCCAGCAGCTTTCAACAGGGGAAGGAGACCCAGTACTTC CASSFQQGKETQYF
- TRBJ1-4 TRBV5-1 TRBD1 TGCGCCAGCAGCTTGAGGGAAGGGGGCACTAATGAAAAACTGTTTTTT CASSLREGGTNEKLFF
- TRBJ2-7 TRBV4-2 TRBD1 TGTGCCAGCAGCCAAGATAGGCATGGGACAGGGGGCGCCCGGCAGTACTTC CASSQDRHGTGGARQYF
few TRBJ2-7 TRBV27 TRBD1 TGTGCCAGTAGACAGGGGTACGAGCAGTACTTC CASRQGYEQYF
- TRBJ2-7 TRBV7-2 - TGTGCCAGCAGCTTAGCGTCCCTGACGCAGTACGAGCAGTACTTC CASSLASLTQYEQYF
- TRBJ2-2 TRBV7-9 - TGTGCCAGCAGCTTAAAAGTGGGACAAAGTTCGTCCGCCGGGGAGCTGTTTTTT CASSLKVGQSSSAGELFF
- TRBJ1-1 TRBV21-1 - TGTGCCAGCAGCAAAGACCAGTCGGAAGCTTTCTTT CASSKDQSEAFF
- TRBJ1-1 TRBV11-3 - TGTGCCAGCAGCTACGGGACGGGGAACACTGAAGCTTTCTTT CASSYGTGNTEAFF
- TRBJ2-5 TRBV5-4 TRBD1 TGTGCCAGCAGCTTCCCGACAGGGACCCAAGAGACCCAGTACTTC CASSFPTGTQETQYF
once TRBJ2-2 TRBV7-9 TRBD1 TGTGCCAGCAGCTTTACAGGGGGCGTCAACACCGGGGAGCTGTTTTTT CASSFTGGVNTGELFF
- TRBJ1-6 TRBV18 - TGTGCCAGCTCACCCAGGGCGAATTCACCCCTCCACTTT CASSPRANSPLHF
- TRBJ2-5 TRBV9 - TGTGCCAGCAGCGTAGATGGTGGGAAGGGAGAGACCCAGTACTTC CASSVDGGKGETQYF